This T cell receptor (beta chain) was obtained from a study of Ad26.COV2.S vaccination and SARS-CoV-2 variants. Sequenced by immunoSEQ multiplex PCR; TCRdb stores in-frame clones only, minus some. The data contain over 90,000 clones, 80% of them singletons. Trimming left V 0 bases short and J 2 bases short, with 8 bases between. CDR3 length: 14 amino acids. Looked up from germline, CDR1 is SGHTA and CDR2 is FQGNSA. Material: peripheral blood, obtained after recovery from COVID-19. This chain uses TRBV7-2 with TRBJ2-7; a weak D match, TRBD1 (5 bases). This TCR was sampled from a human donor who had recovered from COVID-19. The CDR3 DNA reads TGTGCCAGCAGCTTAGCTTCAGGGACCTACGAGCAGTACTTC. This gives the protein CASSLASGTYEQYF.